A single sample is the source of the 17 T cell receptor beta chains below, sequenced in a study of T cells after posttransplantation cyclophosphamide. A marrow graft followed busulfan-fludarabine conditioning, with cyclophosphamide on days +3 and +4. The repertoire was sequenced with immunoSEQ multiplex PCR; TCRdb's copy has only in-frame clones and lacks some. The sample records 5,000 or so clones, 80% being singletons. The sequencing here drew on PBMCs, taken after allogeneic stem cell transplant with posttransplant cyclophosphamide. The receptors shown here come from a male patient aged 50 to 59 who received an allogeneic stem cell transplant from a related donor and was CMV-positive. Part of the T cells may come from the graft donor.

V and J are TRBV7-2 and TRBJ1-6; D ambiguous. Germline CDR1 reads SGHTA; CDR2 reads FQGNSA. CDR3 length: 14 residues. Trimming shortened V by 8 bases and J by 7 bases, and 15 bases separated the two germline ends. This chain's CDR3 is CASVLQTSNSPLHF. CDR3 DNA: TGTGCCAGCGTCCTACAGACATCGAATTCACCCCTCCACTTT.

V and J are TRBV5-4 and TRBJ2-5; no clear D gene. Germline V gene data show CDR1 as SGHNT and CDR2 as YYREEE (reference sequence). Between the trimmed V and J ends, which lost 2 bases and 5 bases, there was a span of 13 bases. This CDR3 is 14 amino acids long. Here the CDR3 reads CASSFLTTDETQYF. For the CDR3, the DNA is TGTGCCAGCAGCTTCCTCACTACGGATGAGACCCAGTACTTC. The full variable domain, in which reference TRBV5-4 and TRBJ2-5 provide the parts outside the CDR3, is ETGVTQSPTHLIKTRGQQVTLRCSSQSGHNTVSWYQQALGQGPQFIFQYYREEENGRGNFPPRFSGLQFPNYSSELNVNALELDDSALYLCASSFLTTDETQYFGPGTRLLVL.

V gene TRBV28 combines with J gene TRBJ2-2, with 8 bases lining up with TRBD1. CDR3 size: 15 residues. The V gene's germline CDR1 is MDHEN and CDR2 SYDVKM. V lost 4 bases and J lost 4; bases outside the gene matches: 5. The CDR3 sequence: CASSSSGTGTGELFF. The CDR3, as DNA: TGTGCCAGCAGTTCCTCCGGGACAGGCACCGGGGAGCTGTTTTTT.

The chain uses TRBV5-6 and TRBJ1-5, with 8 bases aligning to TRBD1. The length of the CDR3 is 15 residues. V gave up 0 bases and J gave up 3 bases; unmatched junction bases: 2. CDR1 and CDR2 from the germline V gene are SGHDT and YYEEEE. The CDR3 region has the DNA TGTGCCAGCAGCTTGGGGGGACAGGACAATCAGCCCCAGCATTTT. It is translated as CASSLGGQDNQPQHF.

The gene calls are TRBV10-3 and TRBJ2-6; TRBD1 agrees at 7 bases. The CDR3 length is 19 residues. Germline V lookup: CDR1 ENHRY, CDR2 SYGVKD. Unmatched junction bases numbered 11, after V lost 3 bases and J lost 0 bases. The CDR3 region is CAISDSRWGTASGANVLTF. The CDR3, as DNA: TGTGCCATCAGTGACTCACGATGGGGGACAGCCTCTGGGGCCAACGTCCTGACTTTC.

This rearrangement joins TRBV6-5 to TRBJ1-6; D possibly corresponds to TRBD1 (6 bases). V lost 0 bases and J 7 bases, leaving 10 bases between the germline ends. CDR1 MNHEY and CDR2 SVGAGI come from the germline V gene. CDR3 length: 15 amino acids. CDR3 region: CASSYSAGENSPLHF. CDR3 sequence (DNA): TGTGCCAGCAGTTACTCAGCAGGGGAGAATTCACCCCTCCACTTT.

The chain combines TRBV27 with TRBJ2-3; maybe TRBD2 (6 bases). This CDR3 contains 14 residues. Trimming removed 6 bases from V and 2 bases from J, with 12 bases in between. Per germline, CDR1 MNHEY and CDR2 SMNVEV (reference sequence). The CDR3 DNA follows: TGTGCCAGCAGAGTGGGACTTCACACAGATACGCAGTATTTT. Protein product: CASRVGLHTDTQYF.

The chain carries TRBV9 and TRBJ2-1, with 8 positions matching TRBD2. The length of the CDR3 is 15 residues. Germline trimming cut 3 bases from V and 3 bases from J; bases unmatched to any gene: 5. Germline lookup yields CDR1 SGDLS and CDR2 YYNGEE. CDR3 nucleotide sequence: TGTGCCAGCAGCGAGGGAGCGGGAGTCTACAATGAGCAGTTCTTC. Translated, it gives CASSEGAGVYNEQFF.

The CDR3 nucleotides are TGTGCCAGCAGCTTACTTGGGACAGGATATGGCTACACCTTC. Translation gives CASSLLGTGYGYTF. The chain recombines TRBV7-9 with TRBJ1-2; 8 nucleotides align to TRBD1. The V gene end was trimmed by 2 bases and the J gene end by 5 bases; junction bases not matched to a gene: 4. The CDR3 is 14 residues long. CDR1 and CDR2 (germline): SEHNR, FQNEAQ (reference sequence).

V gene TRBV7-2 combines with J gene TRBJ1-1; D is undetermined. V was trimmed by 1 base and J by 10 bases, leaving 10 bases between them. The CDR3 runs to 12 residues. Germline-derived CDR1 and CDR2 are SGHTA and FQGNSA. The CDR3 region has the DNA TGTGCCAGCAGCTTAGGGTACAATCCAGCTTTCTTT. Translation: CASSLGYNPAFF.

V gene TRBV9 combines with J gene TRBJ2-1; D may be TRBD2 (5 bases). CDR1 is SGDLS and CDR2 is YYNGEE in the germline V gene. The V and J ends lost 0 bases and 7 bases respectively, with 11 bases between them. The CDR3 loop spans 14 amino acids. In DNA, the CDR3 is TGTGCCAGCAGCGTAGTGTCCGGCGGGAATGAGCAGTTCTTC. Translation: CASSVVSGGNEQFF.

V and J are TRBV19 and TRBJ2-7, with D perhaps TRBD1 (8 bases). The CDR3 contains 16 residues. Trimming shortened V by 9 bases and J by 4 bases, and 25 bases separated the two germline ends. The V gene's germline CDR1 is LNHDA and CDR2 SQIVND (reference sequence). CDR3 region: CARPGGFRGRQYEQYF. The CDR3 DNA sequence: TGTGCCAGACCCGGGGGGTTCAGGGGGCGACAGTACGAGCAGTACTTC.

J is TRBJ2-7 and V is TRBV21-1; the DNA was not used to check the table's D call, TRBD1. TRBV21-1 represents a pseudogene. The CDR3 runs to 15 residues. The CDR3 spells CASSLPGTGTHEQYF. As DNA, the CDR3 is TGTGCCAGCAGCCTCCCAGGGACAGGGACTCACGAGCAGTACTTC.

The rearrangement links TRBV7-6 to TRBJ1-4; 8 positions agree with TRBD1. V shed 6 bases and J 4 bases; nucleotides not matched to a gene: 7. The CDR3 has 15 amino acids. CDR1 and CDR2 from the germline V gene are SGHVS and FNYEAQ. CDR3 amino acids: CASRTTGQDNEKLFF. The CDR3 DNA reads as TGTGCCAGCAGAACCACGGGACAGGATAATGAAAAACTGTTTTTT.

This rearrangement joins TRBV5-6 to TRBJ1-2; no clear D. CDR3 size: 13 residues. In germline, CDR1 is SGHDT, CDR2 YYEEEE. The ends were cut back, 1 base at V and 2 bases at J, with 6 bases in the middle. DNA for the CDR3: TGTGCCAGCAGCTTGTGGCAGAACTATGGCTACACCTTC. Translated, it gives CASSLWQNYGYTF.

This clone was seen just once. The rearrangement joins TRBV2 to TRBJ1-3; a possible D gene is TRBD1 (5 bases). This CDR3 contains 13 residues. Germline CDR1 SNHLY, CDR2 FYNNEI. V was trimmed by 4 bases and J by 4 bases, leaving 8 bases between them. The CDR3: CASSAGLGNTIYF. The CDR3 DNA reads TGTGCCAGCAGTGCAGGGTTGGGAAACACCATATATTTT.

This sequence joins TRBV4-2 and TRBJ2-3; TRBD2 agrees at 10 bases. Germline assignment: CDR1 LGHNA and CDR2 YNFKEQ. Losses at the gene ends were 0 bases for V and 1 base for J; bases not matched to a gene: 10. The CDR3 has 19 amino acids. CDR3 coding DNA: TGTGCCAGCAGCCAAGATGCTAGCGGGAGTACCGGCCGCACAGATACGCAGTATTTT. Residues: CASSQDASGSTGRTDTQYF.